The clone carrying this T cell receptor beta chain was counted a few times. The data belong to a study of blood T cell repertoires in COVID-19. Study overall: Material from acute and convalescent COVID-19 was sourced from the United States, Italy and Spain. PBMCs, B-cell-depleted T cells, or T cells were the source of the cDNA or gDNA that made up the material.

As handled by the study authors: Reference gene primers were amplified, and this amplification served to estimate nucleated cell counts. TCRdb's copy holds only in-frame clones and misses some; the assay was immunoSEQ multiplex PCR. V, J and clone size are taken as reported in that table, and D and trimming were inferred from the DNA itself. Seen here are under 250,000 clones, about 84% observed once, and the top ten hold approximately 13%. The CDR3 has 12 amino acids. Trimming stripped 4 bases from V and 4 bases from J, with 5 bases between. Germline CDR1 is MNHEY and CDR2 is SMNVEV (reference sequence).

Material: peripheral blood. V usage is TRBV27 and J usage is TRBJ1-3; D uncertain. This receptor was identified in a man aged 80 or over with acute or convalescent COVID-19. CDR3 in amino acids: CASSSPGNTIYF. CDR3 nucleotide sequence: TGTGCCAGCAGTTCCCCAGGAAACACCATATATTTT.